This TCR beta chain comes out of a study of cytomegalovirus exposure and HLA in healthy donors. V dropped 4 bases and J dropped 7; count of bases not matched to a gene: 10. CDR1 is SGHAT, CDR2 FQNNGV, per germline. CDR3 length equals 16 residues. PCR primers comprised 60 Vbeta and 13 Jbeta primers. The table came from immunoSEQ multiplex PCR; TCRdb's copy has only in-frame clones and leaves some out. Of about 110,000 clones in the sample, 60% to 85% were seen once. The chain combines TRBV11-2 with TRBJ2-3; the match to TRBD2 covers 11 bases. Sequenced: PBMCs. This clonotype was obtained from a woman in her thirties in good health and CMV-seronegative. The CDR3 spells CASSSGLAEGENTQYF. CDR3 DNA: TGTGCCAGCAGCTCGGGACTAGCGGAGGGGGAGAATACGCAGTATTTT.